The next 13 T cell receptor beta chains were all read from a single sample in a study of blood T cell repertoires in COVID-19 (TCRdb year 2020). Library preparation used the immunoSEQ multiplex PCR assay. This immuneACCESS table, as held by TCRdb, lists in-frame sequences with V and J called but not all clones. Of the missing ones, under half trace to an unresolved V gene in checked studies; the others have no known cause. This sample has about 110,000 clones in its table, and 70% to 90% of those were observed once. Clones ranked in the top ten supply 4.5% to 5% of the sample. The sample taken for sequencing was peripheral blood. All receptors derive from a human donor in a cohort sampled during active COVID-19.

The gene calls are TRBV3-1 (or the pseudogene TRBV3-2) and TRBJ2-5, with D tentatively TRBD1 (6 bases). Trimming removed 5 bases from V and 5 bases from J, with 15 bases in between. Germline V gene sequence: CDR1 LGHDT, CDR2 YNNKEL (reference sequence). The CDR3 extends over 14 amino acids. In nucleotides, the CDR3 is TGTGCCAGCAGCGGTGACAGACAGGTGGAGACCCAGTACTTC. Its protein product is CASSGDRQVETQYF.

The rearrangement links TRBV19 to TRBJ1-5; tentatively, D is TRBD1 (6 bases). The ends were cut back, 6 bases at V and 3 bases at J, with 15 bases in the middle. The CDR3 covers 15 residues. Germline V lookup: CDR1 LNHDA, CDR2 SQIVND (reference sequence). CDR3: CASRQVTGYNQPQHF. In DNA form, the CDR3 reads TGTGCCAGTAGACAGGTCACAGGGTACAATCAGCCCCAGCATTTT.

CDR3 in amino acids: CASRRETEAFF. In DNA, the CDR3 is TGTGCCAGCCGTAGGGAGACTGAAGCTTTCTTT. This rearrangement joins TRBV7-9 to TRBJ1-1; the D is unclear. V was clipped by 8 bases and J by 5 bases, with 9 bases between them. CDR1 SEHNR and CDR2 FQNEAQ come from the germline V gene (reference sequence). The CDR3 has 11 residues. Together with reference TRBV7-9 and TRBJ1-1, the CDR3 gives the full variable domain: DTGVSQNPRHKITKRGQNVTFRCDPISEHNRLYWYRQTLGQGPEFLTYFQNEAQLEKSRLLSDRFSAERPKGSFSTLEIQRTEQGDSAMYLCASRRETEAFFGQGTRLTVV.

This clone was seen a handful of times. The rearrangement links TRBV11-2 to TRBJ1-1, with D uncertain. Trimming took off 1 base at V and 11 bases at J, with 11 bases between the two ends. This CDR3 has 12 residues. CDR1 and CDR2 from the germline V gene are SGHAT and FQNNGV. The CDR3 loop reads CASSLGKATAFF. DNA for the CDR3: TGTGCCAGCAGCTTAGGTAAAGCTACCGCTTTCTTT.

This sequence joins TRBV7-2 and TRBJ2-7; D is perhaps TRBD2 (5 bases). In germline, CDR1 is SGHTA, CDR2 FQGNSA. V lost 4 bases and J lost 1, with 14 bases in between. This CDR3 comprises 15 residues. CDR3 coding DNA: TGTGCCAGCAGCTCGCCCGGGATTGAATCCTACGAGCAGTACTTC. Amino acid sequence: CASSSPGIESYEQYF. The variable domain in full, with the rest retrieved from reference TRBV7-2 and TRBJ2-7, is GAGVSQSPSNKVTEKGKDVELRCDPISGHTALYWYRQSLGQGLEFLIYFQGNSAPDKSGLPSDRFSAERTGGSVSTLTIQRTQQEDSAVYLCASSSPGIESYEQYFGPGTRLTVT.

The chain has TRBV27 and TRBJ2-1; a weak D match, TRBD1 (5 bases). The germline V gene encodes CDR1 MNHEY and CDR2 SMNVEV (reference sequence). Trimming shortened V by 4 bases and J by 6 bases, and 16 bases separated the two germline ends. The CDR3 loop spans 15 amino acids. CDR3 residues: CASSYDSHPFNEQFF. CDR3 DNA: TGTGCCAGCAGTTACGACAGTCACCCTTTCAATGAGCAGTTCTTC.

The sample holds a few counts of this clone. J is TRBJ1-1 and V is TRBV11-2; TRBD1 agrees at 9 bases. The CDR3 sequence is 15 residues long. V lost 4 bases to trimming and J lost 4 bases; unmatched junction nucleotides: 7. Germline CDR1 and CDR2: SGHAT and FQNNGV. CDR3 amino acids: CASSYLTGGGTEAFF. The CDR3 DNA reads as TGTGCCAGCAGCTACCTGACAGGGGGAGGCACTGAAGCTTTCTTT.

The CDR3 coding sequence is TGTGCCACCAGCAGAGATTCCAGGGTAGGAAACACCATATATTTT. Translation: CATSRDSRVGNTIYF. J is TRBJ1-3 and V is TRBV15, with D possibly TRBD1 on 5 matching bases. Trimming cost V 0 bases and J 4 bases, with 10 bases left between them. The germline V gene has CDR1 LNHNV and CDR2 YYDKDF (reference sequence). The CDR3 totals 15 residues.

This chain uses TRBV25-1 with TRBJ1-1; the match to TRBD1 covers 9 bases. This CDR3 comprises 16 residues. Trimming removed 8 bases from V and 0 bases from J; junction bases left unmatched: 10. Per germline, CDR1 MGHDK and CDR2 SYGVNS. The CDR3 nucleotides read TGTGCCAGCTCAATCTCAGGACAGGGGTTGAACACTGAAGCTTTCTTT. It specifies CASSISGQGLNTEAFF.

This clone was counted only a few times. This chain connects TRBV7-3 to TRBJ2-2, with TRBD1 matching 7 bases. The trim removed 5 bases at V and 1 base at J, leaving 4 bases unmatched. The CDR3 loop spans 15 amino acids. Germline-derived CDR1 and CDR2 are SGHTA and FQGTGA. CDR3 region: CASSARTGNTGELFF. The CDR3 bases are TGTGCCAGCAGCGCGCGGACAGGGAACACCGGGGAGCTGTTTTTT.

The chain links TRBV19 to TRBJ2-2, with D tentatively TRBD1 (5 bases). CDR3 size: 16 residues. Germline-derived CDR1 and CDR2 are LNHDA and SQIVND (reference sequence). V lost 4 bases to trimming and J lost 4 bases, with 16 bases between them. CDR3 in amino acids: CASSSSGARGTGELFF. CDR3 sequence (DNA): TGTGCCAGTAGTAGTTCTGGGGCACGAGGCACCGGGGAGCTGTTTTTT.

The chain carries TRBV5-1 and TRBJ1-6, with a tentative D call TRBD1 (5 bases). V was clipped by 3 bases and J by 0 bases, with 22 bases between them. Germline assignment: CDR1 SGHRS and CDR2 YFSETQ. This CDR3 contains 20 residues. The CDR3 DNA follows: TGCGCCAGCAGCTGGGGGGTTAGTGGGGCTAGGAGCTCCTATAATTCACCCCTCCACTTT. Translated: CASSWGVSGARSSYNSPLHF.

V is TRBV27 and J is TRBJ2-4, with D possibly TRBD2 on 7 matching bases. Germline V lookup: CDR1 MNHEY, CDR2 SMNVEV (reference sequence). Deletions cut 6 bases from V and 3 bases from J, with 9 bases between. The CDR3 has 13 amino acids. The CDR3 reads CASRGGGKNIQYF. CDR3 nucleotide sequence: TGTGCCAGCAGGGGAGGGGGCAAAAACATTCAGTACTTC.